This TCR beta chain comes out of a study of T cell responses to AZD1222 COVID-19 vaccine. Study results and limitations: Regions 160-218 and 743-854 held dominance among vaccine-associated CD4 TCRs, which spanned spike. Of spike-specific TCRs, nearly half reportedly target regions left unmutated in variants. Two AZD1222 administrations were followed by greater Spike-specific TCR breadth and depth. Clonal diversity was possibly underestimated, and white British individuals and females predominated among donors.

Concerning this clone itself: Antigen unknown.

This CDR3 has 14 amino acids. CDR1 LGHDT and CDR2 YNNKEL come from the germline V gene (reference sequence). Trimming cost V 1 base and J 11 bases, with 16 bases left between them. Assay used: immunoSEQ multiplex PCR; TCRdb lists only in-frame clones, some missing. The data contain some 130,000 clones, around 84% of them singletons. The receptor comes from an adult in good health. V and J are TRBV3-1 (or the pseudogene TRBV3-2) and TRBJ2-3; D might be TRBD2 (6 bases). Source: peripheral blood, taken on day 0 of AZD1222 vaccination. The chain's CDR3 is CASSQASAALGQYF. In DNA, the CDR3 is TGTGCCAGCAGCCAAGCTAGCGCGGCCCTCGGGCAGTATTTT.